This record looks at one T cell receptor (beta chain) sequence and its context. A constant-region primer served to make TCR beta cDNA from around 540 ng total RNA. TCR beta libraries came from three nested multiplex PCR rounds using slightly modified ARM-PCR. TRBV1-TRBV30 forward primers paired with a C-beta reverse primer drove the first two PCR rounds, about 10 cycles each. TCRdb passed the multiplex PCR reads through MiXCR, listing each CDR3 protein once. There are roughly 120,000 distinct CDR3 sequences in the sample; around 62% occur only once, and approximately 9.9% lies in the top ten. This specimen comes from a study of tumor-infiltrating lymphocytes in primary liver carcinoma. The overall study: Those enrolled were patients of both sexes, who were aged 30 to 69 years.

The study co-extracted DNA and RNA from around 20-30 mg of unsorted bulk tissue. Every tumor sample had over 80% viable tumor cells. Germline V gene sequence: CDR1 SEHNR, CDR2 FQNEAQ (reference sequence). The CDR3 length is 14 residues. V trimming: 1 base; J trimming: 9 bases; junction bases outside the gene matches: 5. The chain links TRBV7-9 to TRBJ2-1; 8 positions agree with TRBD2. The TCR was taken from a woman aged 55 to 70 with primary liver carcinoma and hepatitis B virus infection. The sample taken for sequencing was liver tumor tissue from sampling region 1. Subset noted: tumor region T1, superior pole. Here the CDR3 reads CASSLVGTRSEQFF. In DNA, the CDR3 is TGTGCCAGCAGCTTAGTGGGGACTAGAAGTGAGCAGTTCTTC.